The entry below describes one T cell receptor (beta chain). The data were taken from a study of T cells in Graves' hyperthyroidism and ophthalmopathy. Clinical symptoms, serum thyroxine and TRAb, thyroid ultrasound and orbital computed tomography together formed the diagnostic basis. A roughly 10 ml volume of fresh peripheral blood provided the PBMCs. The investigators amplified TCR beta CDR3 regions from RNA transcripts. The primer set for the first-round RT-PCR of the TCR CDR3 was HTBI. TCRdb passed the multiplex PCR reads through MiXCR, listing each CDR3 protein once. The sample records 730,000 or so distinct CDR3 sequences, around 20% being singletons. The CDR3 covers 14 residues. In germline, CDR1 is MNHNS, CDR2 SASEGT. The V end was cut by 2 bases, the J end by 4 bases, with 11 bases between.

This clonotype was obtained from a woman in her 50s with Graves' hyperthyroidism that later progressed to Graves' ophthalmopathy. The source material was blood. V usage is TRBV6-1 and J usage is TRBJ1-2, with D possibly TRBD1 on 5 matching bases. CDR3 DNA: TGTGCCAGCAGTGAACAGGGCAGACCCTATGGCTACACCTTC. Translated: CASSEQGRPYGYTF.